This TCR beta chain appears in the sequencing data of a study of cytomegalovirus exposure and HLA in healthy donors. Study results and limitations: Per published accounts, TCR beta sequences correctly predicted the HLA-A and HLA-B alleles of most subjects.

The CDR3 covers 14 residues. V lost 6 bases to trimming and J lost 3 bases; unmatched junction nucleotides: 6. Germline V CDR1 and CDR2: SGHTA, FQGNSA. Samples came from healthy bone marrow donors. PCR primers comprised 60 Vbeta and 13 Jbeta primers. Data came from immunoSEQ multiplex PCR; TCRdb stores just in-frame clones and leaves some out. The table lists 120,000 to 150,000 clones. As regards this clone: Antigen unknown.

The sample was PBMCs. The receptor's source is a woman in her fifties or sixties in good health and CMV-seronegative. This chain uses TRBV7-2 with TRBJ1-1; TRBD1 matches at 8 bases. For the CDR3, the DNA is TGTGCCAGCAGGCGACAGGGGTTTGACACTGAAGCTTTCTTT. Translating it yields CASRRQGFDTEAFF. Full variable domain (missing parts from reference TRBV7-2 and TRBJ1-1): GAGVSQSPSNKVTEKGKDVELRCDPISGHTALYWYRQSLGQGLEFLIYFQGNSAPDKSGLPSDRFSAERTGGSVSTLTIQRTQQEDSAVYLCASRRQGFDTEAFFGQGTRLTVV.